The 28 T cell receptor beta chains reported below all come from one sample, sequenced in a study of shared clonotypes between healthy human individuals. The repertoire was sequenced with immunoSEQ multiplex PCR; TCRdb's copy has only in-frame clones and lacks some. The sample shows fewer than 600,000 clones, 60% to 80% of them seen only once. The sample was PBMCs. Receptor source: a woman aged 40 to 50 in good health. Some clones in this sample may be carry-over from other donors' samples.

This clone was seen a single time. The gene calls are TRBV6-6 and TRBJ2-7; no clear D. This CDR3 spans 16 amino acids. Germline V CDR1 and CDR2: MNHNY, SVGAGI (reference sequence). Deletions cut 2 bases from V and 7 bases from J, with 21 bases between. The CDR3 is CASSYGTPDGPMEQYF. The CDR3 bases are TGTGCCAGCAGTTACGGTACCCCGGACGGACCCATGGAGCAGTACTTC.

The rearrangement links TRBV2 to TRBJ1-5, with TRBD1 as a possible D gene (5 bases). The germline V and J ends were trimmed by 3 bases and 6 bases, with 9 bases remaining between them. Germline V gene sequence: CDR1 SNHLY, CDR2 FYNNEI. This CDR3 is 13 amino acids long. The CDR3 region has the DNA TGTGCCAGCAGTGAGTTCGGGGGTCAGCCCCAGCATTTT. This encodes CASSEFGGQPQHF.

In DNA, the CDR3 is TGTGCCAGCAGCAAAGCTCTACATTGGCATCATCAGCCCCAGCATTTT. It translates to CASSKALHWHHQPQHF. The chain recombines TRBV21-1 with TRBJ1-5. TRBV21-1 is given as a pseudogene. CDR3 length: 16 amino acids.

The gene calls are TRBV4-1 and TRBJ2-3; 8 nucleotides line up with TRBD2. J gave up 0 bases and V 1 base, and 6 bases lay outside the gene matches. CDR1 is MGHRA, CDR2 YSYEKL, per germline. This CDR3 is 17 amino acids long. As DNA, the CDR3 is TGCGCCAGCAGCCAAGGGTGGGCTAGCGGGAGCACAGATACGCAGTATTTT. Translated, it gives CASSQGWASGSTDTQYF.

The genes are TRBV6-5 and TRBJ2-7, with 8 bases aligning to TRBD2. From germline, CDR1 is MNHEY and CDR2 SVGAGI. The V and J ends lost 2 bases and 3 bases, in that order; junction bases with no gene match: 3. CDR3 size: 14 residues. In nucleotides, the CDR3 is TGTGCCAGCAGTTACGGGGCGGGGGGCTACGAGCAGTACTTC. The encoded protein is CASSYGAGGYEQYF.

In DNA form, the CDR3 reads TGTGCCAGCGGGAGACTTAGGTCGGCCAATGAGCAGTTCTTC. It translates to CASGRLRSANEQFF. This chain connects TRBV27 to TRBJ2-1; the D gene is possibly TRBD2 (5 bases). CDR1 MNHEY and CDR2 SMNVEV come from the germline V gene (reference sequence). CDR3 length: 14 residues. V was cut by 8 bases and J by 6 bases, with 17 bases left in between.

With respect to this clone: A much larger clone sits a single nucleotide away, making a read error possible. This rearrangement joins TRBV7-2 to TRBJ2-5; D might be TRBD1 (6 bases). This CDR3 contains 15 residues. Per the germline V gene, CDR1 is SGHTA and CDR2 is FQGNSA. The V end lost 6 bases, the J end lost 5 bases, and 19 bases lay between the germline ends. CDR3 bases: TGTGCCAGCAGGACCACAGGGCCCTCCGGGGAGACCCAGTACTTC. Translated: CASRTTGPSGETQYF. Supplemented by reference TRBV7-2 and TRBJ2-5, the full variable domain reads GAGVSQSPSNKVTEKGKDVELRCDPISGHTALYWYRQSLGQGLEFLIYFQGNSAPDKSGLPSDRFSAERTGGSVSTLTIQRTQQEDSAVYLCASRTTGPSGETQYFGPGTRLLVL.

This clone was recorded a few times. The chain links TRBV7-9 to TRBJ1-1; maybe TRBD1 (5 bases). The CDR3 has 17 amino acids. The V end was cut by 1 base, the J end by 3 bases, with 18 bases between. Germline-derived CDR1 and CDR2 are SEHNR and FQNEAQ (reference sequence). The CDR3 sequence is CASSLGWTITSDTEAFF. As DNA, the CDR3 is TGTGCCAGCAGCTTAGGGTGGACAATAACTTCCGACACTGAAGCTTTCTTT.

A remark on this clone: A far larger clone is one nucleotide away, so this likely arose from a read error. J is TRBJ1-1 and V is TRBV10-3; the D gene is possibly TRBD1 (5 bases). Deletions cut 4 bases from V and 11 bases from J, with 14 bases between. Germline assignment: CDR1 ENHRY and CDR2 SYGVKD. This CDR3 contains 12 residues. The DNA of the CDR3 is TGTGCCATCAGTGGACCCGGGGCTGCCGCTTTCTTT. Amino acids: CAISGPGAAAFF.

As for this clone: A far larger clone is a single base away, which makes a read error likely. This chain connects TRBV29-1 to TRBJ1-2; TRBD1 matches at 7 bases. Germline V CDR1 and CDR2: SQVTM, ANQGSEA. The CDR3 runs to 16 residues. The J segment lost 0 bases and the V segment lost 5 bases, leaving 12 bases of the junction unmatched. The CDR3 region is CSVRETGEGANYGYTF. CDR3 bases: TGCAGCGTTCGTGAAACAGGGGAAGGAGCTAACTATGGCTACACCTTC.

This clone was counted a single time. The J gene is TRBJ2-5, the V gene TRBV4-2, with no clear D. The DNA end is a closer match to TRBJ2-7, so the J assignment may be wrong. This CDR3 has 17 residues. Germline V CDR1 and CDR2: LGHNA, YNFKEQ. Written as DNA, the CDR3 is TGTGCCAGCAGCCCAATTGGTGTGCGTACAGTCTCCTACGAGCAGTACTTC. This translates into CASSPIGVRTVSYEQYF.

Comment on this clone: Germline is not matched at one junction end, which may reflect a read error. The chain combines TRBV5-1 with TRBJ2-3; 15 bases agree with TRBD2. The CDR3 has 15 residues. Looked up from germline, CDR1 is SGHRS and CDR2 is YFSETQ. CDR3 loop: CASSLAGLAGGPLNF. For the CDR3, the DNA is TGCGCCAGCAGCTTGGCCGGACTAGCGGGAGGGCCACTGAATTTT.

At least ten counts were recorded for this clone. Distinct nucleotide sequences in the sample also encode this CDR3. The chain links TRBV9 to TRBJ2-3; weak D call: TRBD2 (5 bases). The V and J ends lost 3 bases and 3 bases respectively, with 14 bases between them. This CDR3 has 15 residues. CDR1 is SGDLS, CDR2 YYNGEE, per germline. The CDR3 here is CASSALEGPTDTQYF. The DNA of the CDR3 is TGTGCCAGCAGCGCGTTAGAGGGCCCGACAGATACGCAGTATTTT.

The chain combines TRBV30 with TRBJ1-1; D ambiguous. Trimming took off 4 bases at V and 0 bases at J, with 12 bases between the two ends. CDR3 length equals 14 residues. Looked up from germline, CDR1 is GTSNPN and CDR2 is SVGIG (reference sequence). The CDR3 loop is CAWTLRVMNTEAFF. The CDR3 DNA sequence: TGTGCCTGGACCCTTCGTGTTATGAACACTGAAGCTTTCTTT. The complete variable domain, with remaining parts taken from reference TRBV30 and TRBJ1-1, reads SQTIHQWPATLVQPVGSPLSLECTVEGTSNPNLYWYRQAAGRGLQLLFYSVGIGQISSEVPQNLSASRPQDRQFILSSKKLLLSDSGFYLCAWTLRVMNTEAFFGQGTRLTVV.

The chain recombines TRBV21-1 with TRBJ2-2; the listed D gene, TRBD1, was not tested against the DNA. TRBV21-1 is a listed pseudogene. CDR3 length equals 14 residues. The CDR3 DNA follows: TGTGCCAGCAGCAACTCCAGGGGGCCGGGGGAGCTGTTTTTT. It translates to CASSNSRGPGELFF.

CDR3 residues: CASTTGAAYGYTF. Written as DNA, the CDR3 is TGTGCCAGCACCACAGGGGCCGCCTATGGCTACACCTTC. V is TRBV28 and J is TRBJ1-2; 7 bases fit TRBD1. The CDR3 has 13 residues. Trimming removed 7 bases from V and 4 bases from J; junction bases left unmatched: 6. Germline CDR1 and CDR2: MDHEN and SYDVKM.

The rearrangement joins TRBV5-5 to TRBJ2-4, with TRBD2 identical over 9 bases. Germline loops: CDR1 SGHKS, CDR2 YYEKEE (reference sequence). There are 18 residues in the CDR3. V lost 6 bases and J lost 0; bases outside the gene matches: 13. The CDR3 bases are TGTGCCAGCAACCTGGGGCTAGCGGGATCCATAGCCAAAAACATTCAGTACTTC. Translated, it gives CASNLGLAGSIAKNIQYF.

The CDR3 loop reads CASSSINSGSNEQFF. Written as DNA, the CDR3 is TGTGCCAGCAGTTCAATAAATAGCGGGAGCAATGAGCAGTTCTTC. J is TRBJ2-1 and V is TRBV28, with 9 bases identical to TRBD2. CDR3 length equals 15 residues. Per the germline V gene, CDR1 is MDHEN and CDR2 is SYDVKM. V trimming: 4 bases; J trimming: 6 bases; junction bases outside the gene matches: 7.

This clone was detected once. The V gene is TRBV4-1, the J gene TRBJ2-3; D ambiguous. Between the trimmed V and J ends, which lost 3 bases and 0 bases, there was a span of 4 bases. This CDR3 has 13 residues. From germline, CDR1 is MGHRA and CDR2 YSYEKL. The chain's CDR3 is CASSQTSTDTQYF. Here the CDR3 DNA reads TGCGCCAGCAGCCAGACTAGCACAGATACGCAGTATTTT.

Many counts were recorded for this clone. This chain links TRBV5-1 with TRBJ1-5; the D is unclear. The CDR3 totals 15 residues. CDR1 and CDR2 (germline): SGHRS, YFSETQ. Trimming pared 0 bases from V and 0 bases from J, leaving 7 bases between. The CDR3 region is CASSLAGYSNQPQHF. The CDR3 coding sequence is TGCGCCAGCAGCTTGGCCGGATATAGCAATCAGCCCCAGCATTTT.

Only one count was recorded for this clone. The rearrangement joins TRBV6-5 to TRBJ2-5, with TRBD2 as a possible D gene (6 bases). This CDR3 has 14 residues. Looked up from germline, CDR1 is MNHEY and CDR2 is SVGAGI. The ends were cut back, 2 bases at V and 5 bases at J, with 12 bases in the middle. CDR3 loop: CASSYPGSGETQYF. CDR3 DNA sequence: TGTGCCAGCAGTTACCCAGGCAGCGGGGAGACCCAGTACTTC.

Concerning this clone: This likely reflects a read error, since a far larger clone is one base away. The CDR3 loop reads CASRDGLAEEQETQYF. For the CDR3, the DNA is TGCGCCAGCAGAGACGGACTAGCGGAAGAACAAGAGACCCAGTACTTC. The chain is built from TRBV5-1 and TRBJ2-7; 10 bases line up with TRBD2. Judging by the DNA end, TRBJ2-5 fits better; the J call may be wrong. This CDR3 is built from 16 residues. Germline lookup yields CDR1 SGHRS and CDR2 YFSETQ.

This sequence joins TRBV30 and TRBJ2-1, with 8 nucleotides matching TRBD2. Germline V CDR1 and CDR2: GTSNPN, SVGIG (reference sequence). V was pared by 2 bases and J by 9 bases, with 9 bases of the junction left unmatched. CDR3 length: 14 residues. In DNA form, the CDR3 reads TGTGCCTGGAGTAGGCCGGGACTAGTGGGTGAGCAGTTCTTC. It codes for CAWSRPGLVGEQFF.

The genes are TRBV30 and TRBJ2-7; D tentatively reads TRBD1 or TRBD2 (6 bases each). The CDR3 runs to 15 residues. V lost 0 bases, J lost 1 base, and 13 bases lay in between. Germline CDR1 GTSNPN, CDR2 SVGIG (reference sequence). The CDR3 region is CAWSVGGSGSYEQYF. The CDR3 DNA is TGTGCCTGGAGTGTAGGGGGTAGCGGATCCTACGAGCAGTACTTC.

This clone was seen only a few times. A far larger clone is one nucleotide away, so this likely arose from a read error. At the DNA level, this CDR3 is encoded by other sequences in the same sample as well. V and J are TRBV29-1 and TRBJ1-2; perhaps TRBD1 as D (5 bases). The CDR3 is 12 residues long. V was trimmed by 5 bases and J by 5 bases, leaving 12 bases between them. Germline V gene data show CDR1 as SQVTM and CDR2 as ANQGSEA. CDR3 region: CSVSGTDYGYTF. In DNA form, the CDR3 reads TGCAGCGTTTCCGGGACTGATTATGGCTACACCTTC.

Only a few counts were recorded for this clone. The J gene is TRBJ2-7, the V gene TRBV7-3, with TRBD1 matching 12 bases. The CDR3 covers 14 residues. The V gene's germline CDR1 is SGHTA and CDR2 FQGTGA. Germline trimming cut 5 bases from V and 6 bases from J; bases unmatched to any gene: 5. The CDR3 sequence is CASSQGQGAGEQYF. CDR3 nucleotide sequence: TGTGCCAGCAGCCAGGGACAGGGGGCAGGCGAGCAGTACTTC.

The genes are TRBV11-2 and TRBJ2-7; D might be TRBD1 (6 bases). The CDR3 has 14 residues. Trimming pared 1 base from V and 3 bases from J, leaving 10 bases between. The V gene's germline CDR1 is SGHAT and CDR2 FQNNGV. The CDR3 bases are TGTGCCAGCAGCTTAGGGCAGGGGTTCTACGAGCAGTACTTC. Translation gives CASSLGQGFYEQYF.

The chain is built from TRBV19 and TRBJ1-5; 11 nucleotides align to TRBD1. The CDR3 loop spans 15 amino acids. The V gene's germline CDR1 is LNHDA and CDR2 SQIVND (reference sequence). V dropped 5 bases and J dropped 6; count of bases not matched to a gene: 6. In nucleotides, the CDR3 is TGTGCCAGTAGTCCGGGACAGGGGGTGGGTCAGCCCCAGCATTTT. Translated: CASSPGQGVGQPQHF.